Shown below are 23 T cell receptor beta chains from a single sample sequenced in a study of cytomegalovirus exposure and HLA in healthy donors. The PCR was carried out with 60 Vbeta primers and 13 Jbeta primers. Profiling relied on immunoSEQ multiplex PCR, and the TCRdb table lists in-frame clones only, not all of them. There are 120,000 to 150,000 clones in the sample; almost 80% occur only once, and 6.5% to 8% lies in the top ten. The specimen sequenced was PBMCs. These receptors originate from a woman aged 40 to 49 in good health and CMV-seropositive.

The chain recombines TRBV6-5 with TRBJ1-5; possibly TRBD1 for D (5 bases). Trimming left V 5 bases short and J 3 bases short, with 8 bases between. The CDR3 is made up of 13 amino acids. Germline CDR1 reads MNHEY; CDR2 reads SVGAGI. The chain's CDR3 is CASSDSHNQPQHF. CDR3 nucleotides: TGTGCCAGCAGTGACAGTCACAATCAGCCCCAGCATTTT.

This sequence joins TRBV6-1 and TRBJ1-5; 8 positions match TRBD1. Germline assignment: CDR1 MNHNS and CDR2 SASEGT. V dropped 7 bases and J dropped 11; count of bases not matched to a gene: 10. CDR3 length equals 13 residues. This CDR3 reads CASTQGAYGSQHF. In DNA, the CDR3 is TGTGCCAGCACCCAGGGGGCCTACGGGTCCCAGCATTTT.

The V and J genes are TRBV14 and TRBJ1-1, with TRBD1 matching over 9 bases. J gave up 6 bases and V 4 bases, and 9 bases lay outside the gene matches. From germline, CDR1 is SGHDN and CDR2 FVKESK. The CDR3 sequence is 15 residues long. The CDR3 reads CASSRWTGVMSEAFF. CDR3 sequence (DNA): TGTGCCAGCAGCCGATGGACAGGGGTTATGTCTGAAGCTTTCTTT.

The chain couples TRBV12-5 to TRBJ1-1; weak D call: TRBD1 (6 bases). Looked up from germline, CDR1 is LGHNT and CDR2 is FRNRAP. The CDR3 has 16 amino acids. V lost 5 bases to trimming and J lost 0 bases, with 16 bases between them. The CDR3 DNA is TGTGCTAGTGGTCCAGAGACAGGCCTTTTGAACACTGAAGCTTTCTTT. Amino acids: CASGPETGLLNTEAFF.

The CDR3 sequence is CASSQAPSRNTEAFF. DNA for the CDR3: TGCGCCAGCAGCCAAGCCCCATCGAGGAACACTGAAGCTTTCTTT. This chain connects TRBV4-1 to TRBJ1-1; D ambiguous. V was pared by 1 base and J by 1 base, with 10 bases between. Germline CDR1 and CDR2: MGHRA and YSYEKL. There are 15 residues in the CDR3.

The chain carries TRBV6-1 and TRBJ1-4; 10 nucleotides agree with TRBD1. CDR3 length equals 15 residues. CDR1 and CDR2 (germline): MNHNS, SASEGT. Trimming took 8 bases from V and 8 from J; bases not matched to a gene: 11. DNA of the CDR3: TGTGCCAGCGCGGAGACAGGGGGCCGTAGAGAAAAACTGTTTTTT. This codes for CASAETGGRREKLFF.

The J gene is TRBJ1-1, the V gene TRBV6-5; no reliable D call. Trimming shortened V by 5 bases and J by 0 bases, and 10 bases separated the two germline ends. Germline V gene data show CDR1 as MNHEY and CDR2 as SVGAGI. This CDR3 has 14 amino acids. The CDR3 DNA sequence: TGTGCCAGCAGTGTCCAACAGATGAACACTGAAGCTTTCTTT. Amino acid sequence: CASSVQQMNTEAFF.

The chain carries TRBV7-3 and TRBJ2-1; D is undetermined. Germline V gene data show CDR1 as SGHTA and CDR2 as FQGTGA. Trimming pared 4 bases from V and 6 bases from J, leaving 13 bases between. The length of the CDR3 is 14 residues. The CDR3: CASSSAGDPNEQFF. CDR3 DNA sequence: TGTGCCAGCAGCTCCGCCGGAGATCCCAATGAGCAGTTCTTC.

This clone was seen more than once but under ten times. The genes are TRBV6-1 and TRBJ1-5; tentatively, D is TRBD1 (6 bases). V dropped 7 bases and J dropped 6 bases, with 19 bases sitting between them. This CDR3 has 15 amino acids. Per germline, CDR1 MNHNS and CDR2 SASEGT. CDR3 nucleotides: TGTGCCAGCACCATCATGGGGGGGCCTGGTCAGCCCCAGCATTTT. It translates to CASTIMGGPGQPQHF.

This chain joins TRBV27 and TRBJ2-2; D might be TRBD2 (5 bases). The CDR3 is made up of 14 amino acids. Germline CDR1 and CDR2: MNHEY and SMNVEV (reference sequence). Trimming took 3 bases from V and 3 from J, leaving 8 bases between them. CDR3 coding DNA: TGTGCCAGCAGTTTCCGGGGAGACACCGGGGAGCTGTTTTTT. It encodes CASSFRGDTGELFF.

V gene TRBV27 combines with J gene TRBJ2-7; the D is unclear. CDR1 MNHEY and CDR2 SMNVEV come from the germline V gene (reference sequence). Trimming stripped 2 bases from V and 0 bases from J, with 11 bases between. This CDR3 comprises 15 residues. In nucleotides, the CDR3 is TGTGCCAGCAGTTTAAGAGAGTCTGGCTCCTACGAGCAGTACTTC. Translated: CASSLRESGSYEQYF.

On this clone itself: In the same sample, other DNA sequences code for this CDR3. For the CDR3, the DNA is TGTGCCAGCAGCTTTAGAGACAGGGGCGAAGCTTTCTTT. It is translated as CASSFRDRGEAFF. The chain recombines TRBV7-9 with TRBJ1-1; 8 bases match TRBD1. Germline trimming cut 3 bases from V and 8 bases from J; bases unmatched to any gene: 5. This CDR3 spans 13 amino acids. Germline assignment: CDR1 SEHNR and CDR2 FQNEAQ (reference sequence). The full variable domain, rest sourced from reference TRBV7-9 and TRBJ1-1, is DTGVSQNPRHKITKRGQNVTFRCDPISEHNRLYWYRQTLGQGPEFLTYFQNEAQLEKSRLLSDRFSAERPKGSFSTLEIQRTEQGDSAMYLCASSFRDRGEAFFGQGTRLTVV.

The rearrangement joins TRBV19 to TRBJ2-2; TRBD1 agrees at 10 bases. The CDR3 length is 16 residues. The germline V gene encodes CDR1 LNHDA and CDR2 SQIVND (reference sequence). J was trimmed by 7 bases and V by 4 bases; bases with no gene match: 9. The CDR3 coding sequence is TGTGCCAGTAGTAGGGAGACAGGGGGCTATGTCGGGGAGCTGTTTTTT. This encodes CASSRETGGYVGELFF.

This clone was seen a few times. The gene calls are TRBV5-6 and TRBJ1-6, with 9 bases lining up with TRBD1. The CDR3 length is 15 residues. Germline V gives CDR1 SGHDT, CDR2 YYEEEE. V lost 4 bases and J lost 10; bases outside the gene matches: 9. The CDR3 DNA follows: TGTGCCAGCAGCCGGGGACAGGGTATGAGGTCACCCCTCCACTTT. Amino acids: CASSRGQGMRSPLHF.

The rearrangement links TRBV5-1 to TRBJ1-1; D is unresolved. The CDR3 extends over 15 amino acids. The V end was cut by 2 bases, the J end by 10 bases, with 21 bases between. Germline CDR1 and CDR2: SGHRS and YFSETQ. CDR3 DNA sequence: TGCGCCAGCAGCTTAGTCGCAGGTAATAGCGGACCAGCTTTCTTT. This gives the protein CASSLVAGNSGPAFF. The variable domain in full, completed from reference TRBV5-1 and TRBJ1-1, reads KAGVTQTPRYLIKTRGQQVTLSCSPISGHRSVSWYQQTPGQGLQFLFEYFSETQRNKGNFPGRFSGRQFSNSRSEMNVSTLELGDSALYLCASSLVAGNSGPAFFGQGTRLTVV.

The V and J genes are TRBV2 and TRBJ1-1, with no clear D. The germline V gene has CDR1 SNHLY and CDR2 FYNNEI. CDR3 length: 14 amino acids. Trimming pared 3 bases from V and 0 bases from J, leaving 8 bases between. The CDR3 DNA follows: TGTGCCAGCAGTGACTTACAAGTGAACACTGAAGCTTTCTTT. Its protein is CASSDLQVNTEAFF.

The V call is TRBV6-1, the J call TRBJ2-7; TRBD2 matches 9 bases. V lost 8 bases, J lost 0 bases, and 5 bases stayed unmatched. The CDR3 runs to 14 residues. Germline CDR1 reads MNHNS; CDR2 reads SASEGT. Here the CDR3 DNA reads TGTGCCAGCGTGGTGCGGGGGGGCTCCTACGAGCAGTACTTC. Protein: CASVVRGGSYEQYF.

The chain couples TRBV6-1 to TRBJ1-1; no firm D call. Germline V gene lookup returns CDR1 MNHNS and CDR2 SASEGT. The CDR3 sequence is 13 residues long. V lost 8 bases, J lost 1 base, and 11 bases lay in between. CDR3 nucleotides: TGTGCCAGCCTAAGTTTCGGGAACACTGAAGCTTTCTTT. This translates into CASLSFGNTEAFF.

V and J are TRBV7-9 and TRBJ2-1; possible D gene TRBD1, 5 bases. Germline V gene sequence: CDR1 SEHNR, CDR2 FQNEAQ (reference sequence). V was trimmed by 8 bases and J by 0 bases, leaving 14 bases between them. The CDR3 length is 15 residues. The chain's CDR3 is CASGVGVGSYNEQFF. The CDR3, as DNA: TGTGCCAGCGGGGTAGGGGTGGGCTCCTACAATGAGCAGTTCTTC. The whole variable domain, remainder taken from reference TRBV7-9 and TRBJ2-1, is DTGVSQNPRHKITKRGQNVTFRCDPISEHNRLYWYRQTLGQGPEFLTYFQNEAQLEKSRLLSDRFSAERPKGSFSTLEIQRTEQGDSAMYLCASGVGVGSYNEQFFGPGTRLTVL.

The DNA for the CDR3 is TGTGCCAGCAGTATGACAGGGCCGGGGGGAAACACCATATATTTT. As protein: CASSMTGPGGNTIYF. This sequence joins TRBV6-5 and TRBJ1-3, with 7 bases that match TRBD1. CDR1 and CDR2 from the germline V gene are MNHEY and SVGAGI. Germline trimming cut 5 bases from V and 4 bases from J; bases unmatched to any gene: 8. The CDR3 sequence is 15 residues long.

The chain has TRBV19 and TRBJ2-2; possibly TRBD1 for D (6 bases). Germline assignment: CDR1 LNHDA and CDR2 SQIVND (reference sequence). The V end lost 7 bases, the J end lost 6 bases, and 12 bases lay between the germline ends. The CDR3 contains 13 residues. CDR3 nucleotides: TGTGCCAGTACCCAGGGGTTACCCGGGGAGCTGTTTTTT. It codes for CASTQGLPGELFF.

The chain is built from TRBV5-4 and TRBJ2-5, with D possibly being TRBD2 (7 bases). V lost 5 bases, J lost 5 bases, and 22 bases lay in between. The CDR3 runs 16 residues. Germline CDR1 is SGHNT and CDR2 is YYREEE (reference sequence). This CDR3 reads CASRDRGEKGGETQYF. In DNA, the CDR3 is TGTGCCAGCAGAGATCGGGGGGAAAAAGGGGGGGAGACCCAGTACTTC.

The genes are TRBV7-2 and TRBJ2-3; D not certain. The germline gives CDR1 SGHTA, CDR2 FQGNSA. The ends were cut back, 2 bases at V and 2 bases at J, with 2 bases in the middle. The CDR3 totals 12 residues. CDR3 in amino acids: CASSLHTDTQYF. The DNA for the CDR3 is TGTGCCAGCAGCTTACACACAGATACGCAGTATTTT.